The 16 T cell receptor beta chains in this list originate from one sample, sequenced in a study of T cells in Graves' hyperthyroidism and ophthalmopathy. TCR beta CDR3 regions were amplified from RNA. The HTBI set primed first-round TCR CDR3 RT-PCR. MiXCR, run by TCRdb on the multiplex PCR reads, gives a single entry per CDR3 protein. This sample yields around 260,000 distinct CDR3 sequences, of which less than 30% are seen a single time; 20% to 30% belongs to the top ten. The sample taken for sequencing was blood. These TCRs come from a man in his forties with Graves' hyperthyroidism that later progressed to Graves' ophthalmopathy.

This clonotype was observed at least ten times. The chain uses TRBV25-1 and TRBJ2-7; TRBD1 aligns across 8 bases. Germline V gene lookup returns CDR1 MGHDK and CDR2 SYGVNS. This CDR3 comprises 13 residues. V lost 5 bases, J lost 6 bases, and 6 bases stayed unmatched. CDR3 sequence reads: CASSRDRPPEQYF. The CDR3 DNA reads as TGTGCCAGCAGTAGGGACAGGCCGCCCGAGCAGTACTTC.

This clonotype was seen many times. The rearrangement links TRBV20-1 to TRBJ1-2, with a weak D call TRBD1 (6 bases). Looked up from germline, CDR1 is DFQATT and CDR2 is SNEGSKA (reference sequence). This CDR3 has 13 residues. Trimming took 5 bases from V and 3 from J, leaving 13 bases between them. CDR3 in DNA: TGCAGTGCTGTTGGGGGGCCCCACTATGGCTACACCTTC. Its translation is CSAVGGPHYGYTF.

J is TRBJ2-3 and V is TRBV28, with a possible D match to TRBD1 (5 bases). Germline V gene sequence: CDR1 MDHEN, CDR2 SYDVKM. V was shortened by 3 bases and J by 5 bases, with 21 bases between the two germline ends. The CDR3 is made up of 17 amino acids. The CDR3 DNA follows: TGTGCCAGCAGTTTTTATAACATAGGGGCCCGAGGAGATACGCAGTATTTT. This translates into CASSFYNIGARGDTQYF.

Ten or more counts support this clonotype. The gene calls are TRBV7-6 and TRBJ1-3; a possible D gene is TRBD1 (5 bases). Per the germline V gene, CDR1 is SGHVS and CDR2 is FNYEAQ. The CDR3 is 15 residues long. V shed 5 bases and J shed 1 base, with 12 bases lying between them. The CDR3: CASSNRGGSGNTIYF. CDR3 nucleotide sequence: TGTGCCAGCAGCAACCGTGGGGGGTCTGGAAACACCATATATTTT.

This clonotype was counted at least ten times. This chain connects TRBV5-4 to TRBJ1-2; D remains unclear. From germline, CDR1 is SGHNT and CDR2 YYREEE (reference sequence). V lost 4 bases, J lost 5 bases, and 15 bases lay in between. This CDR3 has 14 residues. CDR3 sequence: CASSHRSQTYGYTF. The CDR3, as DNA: TGTGCCAGCAGCCACCGCTCGCAGACGTATGGCTACACCTTC.

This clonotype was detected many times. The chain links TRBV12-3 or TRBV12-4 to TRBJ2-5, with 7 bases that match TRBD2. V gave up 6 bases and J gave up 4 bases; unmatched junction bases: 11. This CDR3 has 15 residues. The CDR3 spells CASRASSGVRETQYF. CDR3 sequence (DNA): TGTGCCAGCAGGGCCTCTAGCGGAGTCCGAGAGACCCAGTACTTC.

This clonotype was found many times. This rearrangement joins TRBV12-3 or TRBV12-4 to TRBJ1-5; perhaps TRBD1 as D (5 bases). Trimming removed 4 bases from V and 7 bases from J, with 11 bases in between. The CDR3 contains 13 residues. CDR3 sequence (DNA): TGTGCCAGCAGTTGGCAGCGGGGGCAGCCCCAGCATTTT. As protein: CASSWQRGQPQHF.

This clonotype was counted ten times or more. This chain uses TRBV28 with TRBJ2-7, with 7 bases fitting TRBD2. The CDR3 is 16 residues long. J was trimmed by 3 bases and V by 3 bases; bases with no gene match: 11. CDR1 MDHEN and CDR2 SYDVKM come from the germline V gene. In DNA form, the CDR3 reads TGTGCCAGCAGTTTCTTCGTTTTGGAGCGGGACTACGAGCAGTACTTC. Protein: CASSFFVLERDYEQYF.

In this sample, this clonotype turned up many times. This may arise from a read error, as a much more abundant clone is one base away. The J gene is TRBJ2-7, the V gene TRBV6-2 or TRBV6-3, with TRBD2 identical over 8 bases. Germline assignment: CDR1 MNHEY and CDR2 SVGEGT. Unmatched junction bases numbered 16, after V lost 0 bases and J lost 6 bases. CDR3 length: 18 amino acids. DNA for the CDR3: TGTGCCAGCAGTTACTCGATTATGCCTAACGGGAGGGGGGCCGAGCAGTACTTC. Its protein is CASSYSIMPNGRGAEQYF.

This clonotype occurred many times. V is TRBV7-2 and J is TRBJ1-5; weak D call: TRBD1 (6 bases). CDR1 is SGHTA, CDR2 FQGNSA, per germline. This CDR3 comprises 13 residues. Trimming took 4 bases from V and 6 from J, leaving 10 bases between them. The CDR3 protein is CASSSRGFQPQHF. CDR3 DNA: TGTGCCAGCAGCTCCAGGGGTTTTCAGCCCCAGCATTTT.

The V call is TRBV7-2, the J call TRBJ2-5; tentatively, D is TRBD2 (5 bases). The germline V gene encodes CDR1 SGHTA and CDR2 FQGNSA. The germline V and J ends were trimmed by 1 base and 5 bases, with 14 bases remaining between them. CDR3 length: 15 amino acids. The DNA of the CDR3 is TGTGCCAGCAGCTTAGGGTCAGCCCGAGGGGAGACCCAGTACTTC. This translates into CASSLGSARGETQYF.

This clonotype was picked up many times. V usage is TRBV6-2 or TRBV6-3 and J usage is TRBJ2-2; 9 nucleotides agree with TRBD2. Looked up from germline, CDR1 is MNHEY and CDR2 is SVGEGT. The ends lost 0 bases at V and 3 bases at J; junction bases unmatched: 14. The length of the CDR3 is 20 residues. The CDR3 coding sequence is TGTGCCAGCAGTTACTCGAGAGCCGGAGGCGGGAGGGCCGACACCGGGGAGCTGTTTTTT. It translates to CASSYSRAGGGRADTGELFF.

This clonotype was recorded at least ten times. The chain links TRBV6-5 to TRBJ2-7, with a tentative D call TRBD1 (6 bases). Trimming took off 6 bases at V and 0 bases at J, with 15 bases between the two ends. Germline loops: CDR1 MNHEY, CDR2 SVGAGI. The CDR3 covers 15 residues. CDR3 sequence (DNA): TGTGCCAGCAGACACCCCGGGACACTCTCCTACGAGCAGTACTTC. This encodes CASRHPGTLSYEQYF.

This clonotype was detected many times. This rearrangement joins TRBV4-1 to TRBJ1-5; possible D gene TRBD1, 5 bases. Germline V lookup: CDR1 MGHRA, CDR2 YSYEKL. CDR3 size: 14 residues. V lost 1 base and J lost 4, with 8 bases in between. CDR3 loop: CASSQARQNQPQHF. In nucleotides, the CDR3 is TGCGCCAGCAGCCAAGCAAGACAGAATCAGCCCCAGCATTTT.

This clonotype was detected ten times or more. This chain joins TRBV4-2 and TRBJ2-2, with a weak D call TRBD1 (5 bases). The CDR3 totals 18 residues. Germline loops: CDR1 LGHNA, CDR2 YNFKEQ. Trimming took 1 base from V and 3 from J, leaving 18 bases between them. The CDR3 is CASSQVPLGVPHTGELFF. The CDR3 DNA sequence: TGTGCCAGCAGCCAAGTACCGTTAGGGGTTCCCCACACCGGGGAGCTGTTTTTT.

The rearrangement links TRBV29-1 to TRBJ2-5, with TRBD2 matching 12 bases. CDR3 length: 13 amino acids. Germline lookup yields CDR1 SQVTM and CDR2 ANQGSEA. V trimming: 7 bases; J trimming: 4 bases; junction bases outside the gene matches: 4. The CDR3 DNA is TGCAGCGCCGTGGGACTAGCGGGAGAGACCCAGTACTTC. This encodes CSAVGLAGETQYF.